This T cell receptor beta chain was obtained from a study of molecular identifiers for immune sequencing clone quantification. Study details: Replicate experiments took RNA from roughly 20,000 or 100,000 naive CD8 cells, divided it five ways and sequenced four. Study observations and caveats: Whereas clones above 20 RNA copies held under 1% of naive-cell molecules, they held over 97% of effector molecules.

Preparation of the bulk TCR libraries relied on previously described methods and listed TCR primers. TCRdb passed the PCR reads through MiXCR, listing each CDR3 protein once. The sample consists of some 91,000 distinct CDR3 sequences, about 24% of them appearing once. The CDR3 is 16 residues long. V trimming: 0 bases; J trimming: 9 bases; junction bases outside the gene matches: 14. The germline V gene encodes CDR1 LGHNA and CDR2 YSLEER. As for this clonotype: Its cognate antigen is unknown.

The authors gated naive CD8 T cells as CD8+CD4-CCR7+CD45RA+ for sorting. The chain employs TRBV4-3 and TRBJ2-7; TRBD1 matches 7 bases. This receptor was obtained from a human donor in good health. Some libraries in this study had Jurkat cell RNA spiked in. Sequencing was carried out using naive CD8+ T cells from blood, with Jurkat cell RNA spiked in. Specified subset: FACS-sorted CD8+CD4-CCR7+CD45RA+ naive T cells. The CDR3: CASSQDHYRGKGGQYF. For the CDR3, the DNA is TGCGCCAGCAGCCAAGATCACTACAGGGGCAAAGGGGGGCAGTACTTC.